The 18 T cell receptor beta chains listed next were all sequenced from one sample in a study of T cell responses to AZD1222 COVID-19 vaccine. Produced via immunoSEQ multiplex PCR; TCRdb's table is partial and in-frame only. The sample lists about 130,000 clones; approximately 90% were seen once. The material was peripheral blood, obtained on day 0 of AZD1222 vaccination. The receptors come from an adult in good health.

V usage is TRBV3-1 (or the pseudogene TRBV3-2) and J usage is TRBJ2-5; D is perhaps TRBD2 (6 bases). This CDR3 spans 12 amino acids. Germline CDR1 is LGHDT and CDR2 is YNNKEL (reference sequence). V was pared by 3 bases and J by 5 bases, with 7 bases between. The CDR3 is CASSQGRETQYF. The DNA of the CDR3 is TGTGCCAGCAGCCAGGGGAGGGAGACCCAGTACTTC.

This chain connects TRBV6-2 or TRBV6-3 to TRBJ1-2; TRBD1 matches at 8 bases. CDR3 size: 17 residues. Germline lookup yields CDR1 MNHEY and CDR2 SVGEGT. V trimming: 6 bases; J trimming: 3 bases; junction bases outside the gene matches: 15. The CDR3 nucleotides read TGTGCCAGCAGCTCCAACCCCGCAGGGGGCAAAGACTATGGCTACACCTTC. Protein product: CASSSNPAGGKDYGYTF.

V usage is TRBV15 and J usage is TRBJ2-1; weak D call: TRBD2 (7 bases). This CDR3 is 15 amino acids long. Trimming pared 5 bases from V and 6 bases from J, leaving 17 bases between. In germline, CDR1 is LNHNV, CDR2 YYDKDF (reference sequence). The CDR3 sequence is CATSLILGGGNEQFF. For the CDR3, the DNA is TGTGCCACCAGCCTCATACTGGGAGGGGGCAATGAGCAGTTCTTC.

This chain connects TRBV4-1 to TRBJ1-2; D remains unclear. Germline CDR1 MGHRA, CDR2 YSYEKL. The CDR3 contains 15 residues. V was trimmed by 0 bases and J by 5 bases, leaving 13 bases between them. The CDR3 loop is CASSQEGQVTYGYTF. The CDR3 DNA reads TGCGCCAGCAGCCAAGAGGGCCAGGTGACATATGGCTACACCTTC.

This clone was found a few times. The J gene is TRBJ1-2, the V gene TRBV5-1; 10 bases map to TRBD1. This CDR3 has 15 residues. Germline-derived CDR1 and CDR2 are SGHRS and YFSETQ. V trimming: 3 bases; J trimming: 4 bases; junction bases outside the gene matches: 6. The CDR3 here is CASSSGTGVAYGYTF. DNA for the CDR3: TGCGCCAGCAGCTCGGGGACAGGGGTGGCCTATGGCTACACCTTC.

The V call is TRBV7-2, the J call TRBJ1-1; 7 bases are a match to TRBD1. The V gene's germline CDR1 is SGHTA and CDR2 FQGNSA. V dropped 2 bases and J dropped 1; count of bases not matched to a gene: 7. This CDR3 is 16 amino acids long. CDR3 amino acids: CASSLIQGLGNTEAFF. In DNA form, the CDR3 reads TGTGCCAGCAGCTTAATACAGGGGTTAGGGAACACTGAAGCTTTCTTT.

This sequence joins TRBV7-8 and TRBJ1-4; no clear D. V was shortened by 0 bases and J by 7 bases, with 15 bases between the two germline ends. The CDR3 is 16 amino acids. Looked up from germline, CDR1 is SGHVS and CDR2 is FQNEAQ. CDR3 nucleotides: TGTGCCAGCAGCTTAGCGCATTCTGGGCGCGGTGAAAAACTGTTTTTT. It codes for CASSLAHSGRGEKLFF.

As DNA, the CDR3 is TGTGCCAGCAGTTACGCGGGCCAGGGGAGTTCACCCCTCCACTTT. Its protein product is CASSYAGQGSSPLHF. V is TRBV6-2 or TRBV6-3 and J is TRBJ1-6, with D perhaps TRBD1 (6 bases). Germline lookup yields CDR1 MNHEY and CDR2 SVGEGT. The CDR3 consists of 15 residues. V was cut by 2 bases and J by 9 bases, with 14 bases left in between.

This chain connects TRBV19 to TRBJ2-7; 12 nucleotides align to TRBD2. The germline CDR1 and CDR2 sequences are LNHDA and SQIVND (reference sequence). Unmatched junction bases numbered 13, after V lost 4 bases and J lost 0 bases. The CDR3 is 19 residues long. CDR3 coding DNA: TGTGCCAGTAGTAGAATCAGGACTAGCGGGATGACTCCCTCCTACGAGCAGTACTTC. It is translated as CASSRIRTSGMTPSYEQYF.

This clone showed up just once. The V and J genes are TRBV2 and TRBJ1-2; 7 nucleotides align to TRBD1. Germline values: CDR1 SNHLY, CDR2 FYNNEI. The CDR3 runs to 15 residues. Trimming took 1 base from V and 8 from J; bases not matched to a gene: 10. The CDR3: CASSEVTGELGGYTF. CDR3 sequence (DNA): TGTGCCAGCAGTGAAGTAACAGGGGAACTCGGCGGCTACACCTTC.

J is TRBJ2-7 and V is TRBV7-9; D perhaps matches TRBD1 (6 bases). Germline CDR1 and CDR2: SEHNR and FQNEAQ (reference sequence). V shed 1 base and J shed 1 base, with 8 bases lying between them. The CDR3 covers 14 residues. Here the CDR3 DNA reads TGTGCCAGCAGCTTAGACAGGGCGTCCTACGAGCAGTACTTC. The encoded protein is CASSLDRASYEQYF.

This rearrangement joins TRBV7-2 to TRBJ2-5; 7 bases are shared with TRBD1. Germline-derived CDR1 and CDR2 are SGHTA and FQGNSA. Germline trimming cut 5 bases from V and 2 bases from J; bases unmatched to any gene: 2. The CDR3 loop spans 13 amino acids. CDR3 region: CASSGDRQETQYF. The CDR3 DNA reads TGTGCCAGCAGCGGGGACAGACAAGAGACCCAGTACTTC.

The chain's CDR3 is CASSLAAVPTDTQYF. The CDR3 DNA reads as TGTGCCAGCAGCTTAGCGGCAGTCCCCACAGATACGCAGTATTTT. The V gene is TRBV7-2, the J gene TRBJ2-3; unclear D gene. This CDR3 is 15 amino acids long. From germline, CDR1 is SGHTA and CDR2 FQGNSA. Trimming took off 0 bases at V and 2 bases at J, with 9 bases between the two ends.

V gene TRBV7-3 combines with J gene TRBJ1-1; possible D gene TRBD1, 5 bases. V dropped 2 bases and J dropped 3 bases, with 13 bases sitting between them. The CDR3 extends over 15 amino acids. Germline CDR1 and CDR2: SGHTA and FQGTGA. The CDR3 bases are TGTGCCAGCAGCTTAGATGAGGGGAGCCACACTGAAGCTTTCTTT. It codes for CASSLDEGSHTEAFF.

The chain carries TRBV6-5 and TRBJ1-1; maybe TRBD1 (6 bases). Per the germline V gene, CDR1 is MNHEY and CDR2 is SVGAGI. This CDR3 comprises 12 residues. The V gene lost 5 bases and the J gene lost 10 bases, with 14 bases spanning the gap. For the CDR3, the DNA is TGTGCCAGCAGTCCCCGAGGGGGTGTAGCTTTCTTT. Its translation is CASSPRGGVAFF.

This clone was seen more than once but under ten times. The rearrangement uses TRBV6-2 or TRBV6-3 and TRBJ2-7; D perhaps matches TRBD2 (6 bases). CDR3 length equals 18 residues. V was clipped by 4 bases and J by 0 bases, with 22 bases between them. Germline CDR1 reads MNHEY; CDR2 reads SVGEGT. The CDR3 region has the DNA TGTGCCAGCAGTTCCGCGGTTAGCGGACATGCCAGCTCCTACGAGCAGTACTTC. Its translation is CASSSAVSGHASSYEQYF.

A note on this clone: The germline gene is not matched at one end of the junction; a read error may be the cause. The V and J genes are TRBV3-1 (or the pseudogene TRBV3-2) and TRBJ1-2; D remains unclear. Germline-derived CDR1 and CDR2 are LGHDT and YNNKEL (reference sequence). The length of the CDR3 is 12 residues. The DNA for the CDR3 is TGTGCCAGCAGCCAAGAATCACAGACGATTGCATTC. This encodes CASSQESQTIAF.

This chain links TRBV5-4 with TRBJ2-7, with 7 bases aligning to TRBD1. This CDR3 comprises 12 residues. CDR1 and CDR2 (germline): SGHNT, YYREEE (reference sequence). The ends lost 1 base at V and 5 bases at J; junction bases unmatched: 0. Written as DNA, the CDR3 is TGTGCCAGCAGCTTGACAGGGGACGAGCAGTACTTC. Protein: CASSLTGDEQYF.